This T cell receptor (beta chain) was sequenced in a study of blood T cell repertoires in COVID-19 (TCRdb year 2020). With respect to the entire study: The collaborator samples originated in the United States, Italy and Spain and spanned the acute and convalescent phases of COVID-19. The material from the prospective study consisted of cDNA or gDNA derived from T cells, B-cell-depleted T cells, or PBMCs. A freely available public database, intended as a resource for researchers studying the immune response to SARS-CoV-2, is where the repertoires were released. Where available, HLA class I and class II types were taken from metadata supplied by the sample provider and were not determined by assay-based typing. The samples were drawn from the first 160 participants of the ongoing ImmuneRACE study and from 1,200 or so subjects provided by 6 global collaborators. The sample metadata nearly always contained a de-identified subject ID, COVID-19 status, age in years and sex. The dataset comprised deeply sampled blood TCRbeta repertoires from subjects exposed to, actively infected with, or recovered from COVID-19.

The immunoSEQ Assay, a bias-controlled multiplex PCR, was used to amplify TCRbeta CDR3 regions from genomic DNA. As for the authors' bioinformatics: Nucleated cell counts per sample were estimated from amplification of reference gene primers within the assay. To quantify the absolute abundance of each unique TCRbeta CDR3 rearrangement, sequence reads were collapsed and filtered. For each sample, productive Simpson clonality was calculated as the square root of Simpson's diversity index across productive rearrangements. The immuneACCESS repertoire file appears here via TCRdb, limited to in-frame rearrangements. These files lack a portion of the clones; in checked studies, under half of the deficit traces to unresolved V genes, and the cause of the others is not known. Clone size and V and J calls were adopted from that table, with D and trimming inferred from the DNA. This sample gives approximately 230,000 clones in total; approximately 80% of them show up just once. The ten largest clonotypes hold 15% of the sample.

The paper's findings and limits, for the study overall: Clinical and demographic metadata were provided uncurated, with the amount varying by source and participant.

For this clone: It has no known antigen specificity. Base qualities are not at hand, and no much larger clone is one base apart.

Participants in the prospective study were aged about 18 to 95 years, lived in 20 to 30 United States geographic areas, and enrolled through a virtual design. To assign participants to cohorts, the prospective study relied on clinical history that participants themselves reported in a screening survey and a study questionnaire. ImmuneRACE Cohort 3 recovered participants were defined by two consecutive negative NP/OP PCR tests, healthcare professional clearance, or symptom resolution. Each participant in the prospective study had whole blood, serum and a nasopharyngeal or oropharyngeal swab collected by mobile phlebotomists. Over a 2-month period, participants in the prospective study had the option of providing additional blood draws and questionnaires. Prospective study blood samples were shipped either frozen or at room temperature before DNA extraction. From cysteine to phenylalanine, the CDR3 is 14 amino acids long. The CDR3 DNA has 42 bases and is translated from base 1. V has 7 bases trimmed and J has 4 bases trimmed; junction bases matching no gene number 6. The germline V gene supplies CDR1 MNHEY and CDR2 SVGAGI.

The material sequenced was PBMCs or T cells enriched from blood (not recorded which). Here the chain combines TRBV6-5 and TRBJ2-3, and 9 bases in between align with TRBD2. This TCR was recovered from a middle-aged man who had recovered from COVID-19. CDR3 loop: CASILAGVSDTQYF. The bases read TGTGCCAGCATCTTAGCGGGAGTCTCAGATACGCAGTATTTT.